This T cell receptor (beta chain) appears in the sequencing data of a study of CD8 T cells in Susac syndrome. A quantity of about 0.5 to 1 ug RNA underwent reverse transcription using random hexamers. Across 54 Vbeta and 13 Jbeta, TCR beta CDR3 was amplified with immunoSEQ multiplex PCR. TCRdb itself ran the immunoSEQ multiplex PCR reads through MiXCR, one entry per CDR3 protein. The table lists approximately 150,000 distinct CDR3 sequences, approximately 93% of them singletons. From blood CD8+ and CD4+ T cells, the TCR beta chain was sequenced. Multiple sclerosis controls were treatment-naive patients with stable or active relapsing-remitting disease. Negative isolation yielded the CD8+ and CD4+ T cells, while FACS enriched the TEMRA cells. The V gene's germline CDR1 is KGHSH and CDR2 LQKENI. Trimming cost V 4 bases and J 5 bases; bases outside gene matches: 10. The CDR3 runs to 15 residues.

The specimen was CD4+ T cells from PBMCs. V and J are TRBV18 and TRBJ2-7; 8 bases map to TRBD1. The receptor was isolated from a human donor with multiple sclerosis. The DNA for the CDR3 is TGTGCCAGCTCACAACCGGGACAGGCTCACCACGAGCAGTACTTC. Translation gives CASSQPGQAHHEQYF.